The 28 T cell receptor beta chains in this list originate from one sample, sequenced in a study of regulatory T cells in long-lasting Graves disease. As for time point: newly diagnosed GD, antithyroid drugs for less than 3 months. PBMCs were the source of the RNA used for TCR sequencing. TCR beta libraries were built with iRepertoire HTBI primers and Arm-PCR of CDR3 regions. A single record per CDR3 protein comes from TCRdb applying MiXCR to the multiplex PCR reads. The sample consists of 620,000 or so distinct CDR3 sequences, roughly 15% of them appearing once. Separately, the same data were catalogued under a study of T cells in Graves' hyperthyroidism and ophthalmopathy.

This specimen consisted of peripheral blood mononuclear cells (PBMCs), obtained at new diagnosis, from a patient treated with antithyroid drugs. The origin of the receptors is a woman aged 30 to 39 with Graves disease.

This clonotype has only one observation. The rearrangement joins TRBV3-1 to TRBJ2-3; TRBD2 matches 8 bases. J lost 0 bases, V lost 4 bases, and 6 bases had no gene match. The CDR3 totals 16 residues. The germline CDR1 and CDR2 sequences are LGHDT and YNNKEL (reference sequence). CDR3 bases: TGTGCCAGCAGCCCTCGGGCTAGCGGGAGCACAGATACGCAGTATTTT. Protein product: CASSPRASGSTDTQYF.

This clonotype was picked up many times. This rearrangement joins TRBV7-2 to TRBJ2-7, with 12 bases matching TRBD2. The CDR3 is made up of 16 amino acids. After removal of 4 bases from V and 5 bases from J, the junction contained 9 bases not matched to a gene. Germline V gene data show CDR1 as SGHTA and CDR2 as FQGNSA. The CDR3 protein is CASSSTLAGGRDEQYF. DNA of the CDR3: TGTGCCAGCAGCTCAACTCTAGCGGGAGGGCGTGACGAGCAGTACTTC.

This clonotype was detected many times. This chain uses TRBV2 with TRBJ1-4; TRBD1 aligns across 8 bases. Per germline, CDR1 SNHLY and CDR2 FYNNEI. V shed 1 base, J shed 7 bases, and the junction held 5 bases outside the gene matches. The CDR3 is 15 residues long. CDR3 in DNA: TGTGCCAGCAGTGAAGAGGACAGGGTGGGTGAAAAACTGTTTTTT. It encodes CASSEEDRVGEKLFF.

Points on this clonotype: A much larger clone is a single base away; this may be a read error. V is TRBV7-8 and J is TRBJ2-1; D call uncertain. Germline CDR1 SGHVS, CDR2 FQNEAQ. Trimming stripped 5 bases from V and 6 bases from J, with 8 bases between. The CDR3 is 12 residues long. This chain's CDR3 is CASSQTLNEQFF. In DNA, the CDR3 is TGTGCCAGCAGCCAAACCCTCAATGAGCAGTTCTTC.

The chain combines TRBV9 with TRBJ2-3; D gene unclear. The CDR3 runs to 16 residues. The V end was cut by 3 bases, the J end by 0 bases, with 14 bases between. Germline values: CDR1 SGDLS, CDR2 YYNGEE. CDR3 region: CASSAAHYSSTDTQYF. For the CDR3, the DNA is TGTGCCAGCAGCGCGGCGCACTACTCTAGCACAGATACGCAGTATTTT.

The genes are TRBV25-1 and TRBJ1-1; D unresolved. Deletions cut 6 bases from V and 0 bases from J, with 11 bases between. The V gene's germline CDR1 is MGHDK and CDR2 SYGVNS. The CDR3 loop spans 14 amino acids. The CDR3, as DNA: TGTGCCAGCAGGGCAGAAGGGATGAACACTGAAGCTTTCTTT. Protein: CASRAEGMNTEAFF.

This clonotype was observed at least ten times. The J gene is TRBJ1-1, the V gene TRBV19; 8 nucleotides match TRBD1. The V gene end was trimmed by 5 bases and the J gene end by 5 bases; junction bases not matched to a gene: 7. This CDR3 comprises 14 residues. Germline CDR1 LNHDA, CDR2 SQIVND (reference sequence). CDR3 nucleotide sequence: TGTGCCAGTAGTCATCAGGGGGCAGGAACTGAAGCTTTCTTT. This codes for CASSHQGAGTEAFF.

The table lists this clonotype with many counts. The chain carries TRBV6-1 and TRBJ2-7, with TRBD1 as a possible D gene (6 bases). The germline gives CDR1 MNHNS, CDR2 SASEGT. The CDR3 spans 14 residues. Trimming removed 3 bases at V and 2 bases at J, with 11 bases between. CDR3: CASSEIGQTYEQYF. The CDR3 bases are TGTGCCAGCAGTGAGATAGGACAGACCTACGAGCAGTACTTC.

In this sample, this clonotype turned up a few times. This rearrangement joins TRBV30 to TRBJ2-7; no clear D gene. Germline V gene sequence: CDR1 GTSNPN, CDR2 SVGIG (reference sequence). The V end was cut by 4 bases, the J end by 3 bases, with 16 bases between. The CDR3 totals 14 residues. In nucleotides, the CDR3 is TGTGCCTGGACTCCCCCCGGAGCCCTCTACGAGCAGTACTTC. Amino acids: CAWTPPGALYEQYF.

The V and J genes are TRBV9 and TRBJ1-3; D is undetermined. The CDR3 sequence is 16 residues long. Germline V lookup: CDR1 SGDLS, CDR2 YYNGEE. Trimming removed 0 bases from V and 2 bases from J, with 12 bases in between. Here the CDR3 DNA reads TGTGCCAGCAGCGTAGCGCAGGCAGGAGCTGGAAACACCATATATTTT. It codes for CASSVAQAGAGNTIYF.

This clonotype was seen ten or more times. V is TRBV7-2 and J is TRBJ2-3; no clear D. This CDR3 is 14 amino acids long. Per germline, CDR1 SGHTA and CDR2 FQGNSA. V was pared by 2 bases and J by 3 bases, with 9 bases between. The chain's CDR3 is CASSLRLTTDTQYF. CDR3 DNA: TGTGCCAGCAGCTTAAGACTTACTACAGATACGCAGTATTTT.

This clonotype was detected a few times. The chain joins TRBV4-1 to TRBJ1-2; D is undetermined. V lost 1 base and J 5 bases, leaving 8 bases between the germline ends. Germline values: CDR1 MGHRA, CDR2 YSYEKL. This CDR3 has 13 residues. The CDR3 loop is CASSQASGYGYTF. The DNA for the CDR3 is TGCGCCAGCAGCCAAGCCTCTGGGTATGGCTACACCTTC.

J is TRBJ2-5 and V is TRBV5-1; 9 positions agree with TRBD2. Germline-derived CDR1 and CDR2 are SGHRS and YFSETQ. V was pared by 1 base and J by 2 bases, with 9 bases of the junction left unmatched. CDR3 size: 17 residues. The CDR3 DNA is TGCGCCAGCAGCTTGCGGGGTAGCGGGAGAAATCAAGAGACCCAGTACTTC. It translates to CASSLRGSGRNQETQYF.

The chain recombines TRBV6-1 with TRBJ2-7; tentative D call: TRBD1 (6 bases). The ends were cut back, 5 bases at V and 2 bases at J, with 16 bases in the middle. CDR1 is MNHNS and CDR2 is SASEGT in the germline V gene. This CDR3 comprises 15 residues. The CDR3: CASSLPRDTTYEQYF. CDR3 nucleotide sequence: TGTGCCAGCAGTCTACCCCGGGACACAACCTACGAGCAGTACTTC.

This sequence joins TRBV4-1 and TRBJ2-7; 14 nucleotides agree with TRBD2. Per the germline V gene, CDR1 is MGHRA and CDR2 is YSYEKL. The V and J ends lost 4 bases and 6 bases, in that order; junction bases with no gene match: 11. The CDR3 loop spans 17 amino acids. The DNA of the CDR3 is TGCGCCAGCAGCCCGGGACTAGCGGGAGTTCGTGTAGGCGAGCAGTACTTC. Protein sequence: CASSPGLAGVRVGEQYF.

A word on this clonotype: This may be a read error, as it is one base from a much larger clone. The chain recombines TRBV9 with TRBJ1-2, with D possibly matching TRBD1 (6 bases). Germline V CDR1 and CDR2: SGDLS, YYNGEE. The CDR3 has 16 residues. CDR3 bases: TGTGCCAGCAGCGTAGAAGGAACCGGGGGCGGCTATGTCTACACCTTC. Its translation: CASSVEGTGGGYVYTF.

V and J are TRBV7-9 and TRBJ2-2, with a weak D call TRBD2 (6 bases). This CDR3 is built from 15 residues. From germline, CDR1 is SEHNR and CDR2 FQNEAQ (reference sequence). Trimming took off 0 bases at V and 7 bases at J, with 12 bases between the two ends. The DNA of the CDR3 is TGTGCCAGCAGCTTAGCGCGGGCTAGCGTCGGGGAGCTGTTTTTT. Translating it yields CASSLARASVGELFF.

In this sample, this clonotype turned up a few times. The J gene is TRBJ2-2, the V gene TRBV5-1; the D gene is possibly TRBD2 (7 bases). Trimming shortened V by 1 base and J by 1 base, and 14 bases separated the two germline ends. The CDR3 contains 17 residues. Germline assignment: CDR1 SGHRS and CDR2 YFSETQ. The CDR3 DNA is TGCGCCAGCAGCTTGAGGGGGGGAAATAAGAACACCGGGGAGCTGTTTTTT. Its translation: CASSLRGGNKNTGELFF.

V gene TRBV6-1 combines with J gene TRBJ2-1; D is ambiguous. V was trimmed by 8 bases and J by 0 bases, leaving 5 bases between them. The CDR3 is 12 residues long. CDR1 is MNHNS and CDR2 is SASEGT in the germline V gene. The CDR3 loop is CASYNSYNEQFF. CDR3 DNA sequence: TGTGCCAGCTACAACTCCTACAATGAGCAGTTCTTC.

This clonotype was counted only a few times. DNA of the CDR3: TGCGCCAGCAGCCCCCAAGGTTGGGAGGTGGGGAAAGAGACCCAGTACTTC. Translation: CASSPQGWEVGKETQYF. The chain links TRBV5-1 to TRBJ2-5, with D perhaps matching TRBD2 (6 bases). Germline-derived CDR1 and CDR2 are SGHRS and YFSETQ. V lost 4 bases, J lost 3 bases, and 22 bases lay in between. The length of the CDR3 is 17 residues. The variable domain in full, with the rest retrieved from reference TRBV5-1 and TRBJ2-5, is KAGVTQTPRYLIKTRGQQVTLSCSPISGHRSVSWYQQTPGQGLQFLFEYFSETQRNKGNFPGRFSGRQFSNSRSEMNVSTLELGDSALYLCASSPQGWEVGKETQYFGPGTRLLVL.

This sequence joins TRBV5-1 and TRBJ1-4; no firm D call. Trimming took 2 bases from V and 0 from J, leaving 8 bases between them. This CDR3 is 15 amino acids long. Germline lookup yields CDR1 SGHRS and CDR2 YFSETQ. This CDR3 is CASSFYRATNEKLFF. CDR3 nucleotide sequence: TGCGCCAGCAGCTTTTACAGAGCAACTAATGAAAAACTGTTTTTT.

A word on this clonotype: One end of the junction is discordant with germline, which a read error may explain. The genes are TRBV7-2 and TRBJ2-3, with D perhaps TRBD1 or TRBD2 (5 bases each). This CDR3 spans 13 amino acids. In germline, CDR1 is SGHTA, CDR2 FQGNSA. The CDR3 protein is CASSPRGFGTQCF. CDR3 nucleotide sequence: TGTGCCAGCAGTCCGAGGGGATTTGGTACGCAGTGTTTT.

This clonotype was observed a few times. The chain recombines TRBV5-6 with TRBJ2-5, with TRBD1 matching over 12 bases. Germline loops: CDR1 SGHDT, CDR2 YYEEEE. CDR3 size: 15 residues. With 4 bases clipped from V and 5 bases from J, the junction kept 6 bases outside the gene matches. CDR3 in amino acids: CASSGGQGAVETQYF. The DNA of the CDR3 is TGTGCCAGCAGCGGGGGACAGGGGGCCGTGGAGACCCAGTACTTC. The full variable domain, with the rest looked up from reference TRBV5-6 and TRBJ2-5, is DAGVTQSPTHLIKTRGQQVTLRCSPKSGHDTVSWYQQALGQGPQFIFQYYEEEERQRGNFPDRFSGHQFPNYSSELNVNALLLGDSALYLCASSGGQGAVETQYFGPGTRLLVL.

This clonotype was seen many times. The chain couples TRBV2 to TRBJ2-3, with D perhaps TRBD1 (6 bases). The CDR3 spans 14 residues. CDR1 SNHLY and CDR2 FYNNEI come from the germline V gene. V was cut by 1 base and J by 1 base, with 6 bases left in between. In DNA, the CDR3 is TGTGCCAGCAGTGAAGGGACAGGCACAGATACGCAGTATTTT. Amino acid sequence: CASSEGTGTDTQYF. Based on the CDR3 plus reference TRBV2 and TRBJ2-3, the full variable domain is EPEVTQTPSHQVTQMGQEVILRCVPISNHLYFYWYRQILGQKVEFLVSFYNNEISEKSEIFDDQFSVERPDGSNFTLKIRSTKLEDSAMYFCASSEGTGTDTQYFGPGTRLTVL.

The sample holds many counts of this clonotype. The chain recombines TRBV14 with TRBJ1-1, with D unresolved. The V gene's germline CDR1 is SGHDN and CDR2 FVKESK. V lost 4 bases to trimming and J lost 0 bases, with 9 bases between them. CDR3 length: 14 amino acids. The CDR3 spells CASSPDLMNTEAFF. DNA for the CDR3: TGTGCCAGCAGCCCGGACCTGATGAACACTGAAGCTTTCTTT.

The chain employs TRBV9 and TRBJ1-4; D remains unclear. The length of the CDR3 is 16 residues. From germline, CDR1 is SGDLS and CDR2 YYNGEE. Trimming left V 0 bases short and J 8 bases short, with 17 bases between. The CDR3: CASSVGSGVSGEKLFF. DNA for the CDR3: TGTGCCAGCAGCGTAGGGTCAGGTGTGAGCGGGGAAAAACTGTTTTTT.

The V and J genes are TRBV5-1 and TRBJ1-2; D gene uncertain. The germline gives CDR1 SGHRS, CDR2 YFSETQ. The CDR3 loop spans 13 amino acids. Trimming cost V 2 bases and J 7 bases, with 12 bases left between them. The CDR3 here is CASSFEGRAGYTF. The CDR3, as DNA: TGCGCCAGCAGCTTTGAGGGAAGGGCTGGCTACACCTTC.

This clonotype came up many times. Germline is not matched at one junction end, which may reflect a read error. The rearrangement uses TRBV5-1 and TRBJ2-2; D remains unclear. The germline CDR1 and CDR2 sequences are SGHRS and YFSETQ. This CDR3 has 13 residues. The CDR3 DNA reads TGTGCCAGCAGCTTGGAAGTTACCGGGGAGCTGTTTTTT. Amino acids: CASSLEVTGELFF.